The TCR beta chain under discussion was sequenced for a study of T cell repertoires in cytomegalovirus infection. General study points: The ex vivo response was dominated by HLA-C-restricted CMV-specific TCR beta clonotypes.

TCRdb fed the reads into MiXCR, producing one record per CDR3 protein. This table holds some 300,000 distinct CDR3 sequences, 12% to 15% found once. The CDR3 is made up of 12 amino acids. Germline CDR1 and CDR2: SGHAT and FQDESV (reference sequence). Trimming took off 5 bases at V and 8 bases at J, with 12 bases between the two ends. Details on this clonotype: Its antigen is undetermined.

This rearrangement joins TRBV11-1 to TRBJ1-1, with a weak D call TRBD1 (6 bases). The sequenced sample consisted of PBMCs. This clonotype was obtained from a human donor in good health (CMV status not recorded). Some clones in this sample may be carry-over from other donors' samples. The chain's CDR3 is CASSLGAREAFF. Written as DNA, the CDR3 is TGTGCCAGCAGCCTGGGGGCTAGGGAAGCTTTCTTT.